This T cell receptor (beta chain) was sequenced in a study of regulatory T cells. Study outcomes and limitations: In CD3G-deficient patients, conventional CD4+ T cells were enriched for hydrophobic CDR3 residues at positions 6 and 7.

Every patient with CD3G deficiency had evidence of autoimmunity. Patients, 2 to 39 years old, had expanded memory T-cell proportions. CD4+ cells were sorted into CD25-high CD127-low regulatory cells and CD25-low CD127-high conventional cells. Notes on this clone: Its antigen remains unidentified.

CDR1 is MDHEN and CDR2 is SYDVKM in the germline V gene. The CDR3 consists of 16 residues. Germline trimming cut 8 bases from V and 6 bases from J; bases unmatched to any gene: 10. Primers: 52 TRBV forward and 13 TRBJ reverse. The table came from immunoSEQ multiplex PCR; TCRdb's copy has only in-frame clones and leaves some out. This repertoire shows roughly 32,000 clones, 89% found once; its top ten account for more than 2%. Sequenced sample: conventional CD4+ T cells sorted from blood. The rearrangement joins TRBV28 to TRBJ2-2, with 12 positions matching TRBD1. The sequence was collected from a person in their late teens or twenties with CD3G deficiency. Here the CDR3 DNA reads TGTGCCAGCCAATCCCCGGGACAGGGGGCGCCCGGGGAGCTGTTTTTT. It yields the protein CASQSPGQGAPGELFF. The entire variable domain, with the rest obtained from reference TRBV28 and TRBJ2-2, is as follows: DVKVTQSSRYLVKRTGEKVFLECVQDMDHENMFWYRQDPGLGLRLIYFSYDVKMKEKGDIPEGYSVSREKKERFSLILESASTNQTSMYLCASQSPGQGAPGELFFGEGSRLTVL.